These 10 T cell receptor beta chains were sequenced from one sample in a study of breast tumors, draining lymph nodes, adjacent tissues. TCRdb used MiXCR to reprocess the multiplex PCR reads, holding one entry per CDR3 protein. The sample consists of some 150,000 distinct CDR3 sequences, approximately 33% of them appearing once. Breast cancer patients provided tissue from their axillary draining lymph nodes. The sequenced material came from axillary lymph node tissue. Receptor source: a female donor with breast cancer. Some clones in this sample may be carry-over from other donors' samples.

This clonotype was detected many times. The chain uses TRBV2 and TRBJ2-3; D remains unclear. This CDR3 contains 11 residues. CDR1 SNHLY and CDR2 FYNNEI come from the germline V gene. The V end lost 7 bases, the J end lost 2 bases, and 4 bases lay between the germline ends. This CDR3 reads CASKDTDTQYF. DNA for the CDR3: TGTGCCAGCAAAGACACAGATACGCAGTATTTT.

This clonotype was observed many times. The rearrangement links TRBV5-1 to TRBJ2-1, with 12 positions matching TRBD2. The V gene end was trimmed by 6 bases and the J gene end by 7 bases; junction bases not matched to a gene: 8. Germline CDR1 SGHRS, CDR2 YFSETQ. This CDR3 region has 15 residues. The CDR3 DNA reads as TGCGCCAGCATCCTGCTAGCGGGGGGGCCTAATGAGCAGTTCTTC. As protein: CASILLAGGPNEQFF.

This clonotype occurred many times. This chain uses TRBV20-1 with TRBJ2-5; 7 bases map to TRBD1. This CDR3 has 13 amino acids. Germline values: CDR1 DFQATT, CDR2 SNEGSKA (reference sequence). Losses at the gene ends were 6 bases for V and 3 bases for J; bases not matched to a gene: 7. As DNA, the CDR3 is TGCAGTGCCCGGGACAGCCACGAAGAGACCCAGTACTTC. Translated: CSARDSHEETQYF.

This clonotype came up many times. The rearrangement uses TRBV12-5 and TRBJ2-5; D tentatively fits TRBD1 or TRBD2 (5 bases each). CDR3 length equals 16 residues. V was clipped by 2 bases and J by 2 bases, with 15 bases between them. CDR1 and CDR2 from the germline V gene are LGHNT and FRNRAP. The CDR3 protein is CASGLRPGKGQETQYF. CDR3 DNA: TGTGCTAGTGGTTTGAGGCCGGGAAAGGGGCAAGAGACCCAGTACTTC.

This chain connects TRBV7-9 to TRBJ1-3; D unclear. The CDR3 sequence is 18 residues long. The germline gives CDR1 SEHNR, CDR2 FQNEAQ (reference sequence). Trimming removed 5 bases from V and 2 bases from J, with 22 bases in between. The CDR3 reads CASSPQHPAVTAGNTIYF. The CDR3, as DNA: TGTGCCAGCAGCCCCCAACATCCGGCGGTGACTGCTGGAAACACCATATATTTT.

This clonotype was recorded a few times. This chain links TRBV11-3 with TRBJ2-1; no reliable D call. The CDR3 contains 16 residues. The germline V gene has CDR1 SGHNT and CDR2 YENEEA. The V gene lost 1 base and the J gene lost 1 base, with 11 bases spanning the gap. The CDR3 protein is CASSLVRQASYNEQFF. The CDR3 DNA sequence: TGTGCCAGCAGCTTAGTTCGGCAGGCATCCTACAATGAGCAGTTCTTC.

This clonotype was found many times. The rearrangement joins TRBV4-2 to TRBJ1-3; D gene unclear. This CDR3 is built from 16 residues. The ends were cut back, 4 bases at V and 7 bases at J, with 20 bases in the middle. Germline lookup yields CDR1 LGHNA and CDR2 YNFKEQ. The chain's CDR3 is CASSLPIGHNANTIYF. CDR3 DNA: TGTGCCAGCAGCCTTCCAATAGGCCATAACGCGAACACCATATATTTT.

The genes are TRBV11-1 and TRBJ2-5; D assignment may be TRBD1 or TRBD2 (5 bases each). The germline V gene encodes CDR1 SGHAT and CDR2 FQDESV (reference sequence). The CDR3 totals 15 residues. Trimming pared 5 bases from V and 2 bases from J, leaving 15 bases between. CDR3 in amino acids: CASSPSGPMQETQYF. The CDR3 nucleotides read TGTGCCAGCAGCCCGTCGGGACCGATGCAAGAGACCCAGTACTTC.

This clonotype has a handful of counts. In DNA form, the CDR3 reads TGTGCCATCAGTGAGGGGCCTTTGAACACTGAAGCTTTCTTT. As protein: CAISEGPLNTEAFF. J is TRBJ1-1 and V is TRBV10-3, with D unclear. The CDR3 is 14 residues long. Germline values: CDR1 ENHRY, CDR2 SYGVKD. The germline V and J ends were trimmed by 2 bases and 0 bases, with 7 bases remaining between them.

This clonotype came up many times. The V and J genes are TRBV15 and TRBJ2-7; a weak D match, TRBD1 (6 bases). V was trimmed by 0 bases and J by 5 bases, leaving 14 bases between them. Germline CDR1 reads LNHNV; CDR2 reads YYDKDF (reference sequence). The CDR3 is 15 residues long. The CDR3 coding sequence is TGTGCCACCAGCAGAGATAGGGCAGGGGCGGACGAGCAGTACTTC. It codes for CATSRDRAGADEQYF.